This T cell receptor beta chain derives from a study of control samples from healthy donors and cancer patients. CDR1 is KGHSH and CDR2 is LQKENI in the germline V gene. This CDR3 spans 16 amino acids. J lost 4 bases, V lost 3 bases, and 11 bases had no gene match. Sequencing was performed with immunoSEQ multiplex PCR; in TCRdb, only in-frame clones are kept and a portion is missing. Of about 100,000 clones detected, about 90% appear once; the ten largest clones hold 15% to 20%. The chain couples TRBV18 to TRBJ2-5, with 7 bases lining up with TRBD2. Input material: blood. The source of this sequence is a woman in her forties or fifties in good health. The CDR3 sequence is CASSPPWGGERETQYF. The CDR3 nucleotides read TGTGCCAGCTCACCCCCGTGGGGGGGAGAGAGAGAGACCCAGTACTTC.